A single sample is the source of the 27 T cell receptor beta chains below, sequenced in a study of blood T cell repertoires in COVID-19. The repertoire was sequenced with immunoSEQ multiplex PCR; TCRdb's copy has only in-frame clones and lacks some. Of roughly 100,000 clones listed, more than 75% were seen once; the top ten hold around 12%. Source material: peripheral blood. These receptor sequences come from a human donor in a cohort sampled during active COVID-19.

The V and J genes are TRBV18 and TRBJ2-7; the D gene is possibly TRBD2 (5 bases). CDR3 length: 15 amino acids. Trimming removed 0 bases at V and 2 bases at J, with 11 bases between. Germline values: CDR1 KGHSH, CDR2 LQKENI. The CDR3 DNA sequence: TGTGCCAGCTCACCACCGAGCGGACGGACCTACGAGCAGTACTTC. The encoded protein is CASSPPSGRTYEQYF.

The rearrangement joins TRBV25-1 to TRBJ1-6; no firm D call. The CDR3 spans 12 residues. The V gene lost 3 bases and the J gene lost 7 bases, with 4 bases spanning the gap. Germline CDR1 reads MGHDK; CDR2 reads SYGVNS. Here the CDR3 DNA reads TGTGCCAGCAGTGATGGCAATTCACCCCTCCACTTT. Translation gives CASSDGNSPLHF.

The rearrangement links TRBV27 to TRBJ2-3, with TRBD1 as a possible D gene (5 bases). Trimming pared 5 bases from V and 7 bases from J, leaving 13 bases between. There are 13 residues in the CDR3. From germline, CDR1 is MNHEY and CDR2 SMNVEV (reference sequence). The chain's CDR3 is CASSKPGPHTQYF. CDR3 DNA sequence: TGTGCCAGCAGTAAACCAGGGCCACATACGCAGTATTTT.

This rearrangement joins TRBV6-5 to TRBJ1-1, with 7 bases fitting TRBD1. V was clipped by 7 bases and J by 3 bases; unmatched bases: 11. CDR1 is MNHEY and CDR2 is SVGAGI in the germline V gene. The CDR3 is 15 amino acids. The CDR3 DNA is TGTGCCAGCATCGTGCGATCCAGGGGGTACACTGAAGCTTTCTTT. It specifies CASIVRSRGYTEAFF.

In its sample, this clone was seen once. The chain links TRBV18 to TRBJ2-3; 7 bases fit TRBD1. The V segment lost 3 bases and the J segment 3 bases; nucleotides outside the gene matches: 6. Germline-derived CDR1 and CDR2 are KGHSH and LQKENI. This CDR3 has 15 amino acids. CDR3 region: CASSPKQGPTDTQYF. CDR3 coding DNA: TGTGCCAGCTCACCGAAACAGGGGCCGACAGATACGCAGTATTTT.

V usage is TRBV7-2 and J usage is TRBJ2-5; TRBD2 agrees at 7 bases. The V and J ends lost 5 bases and 5 bases, in that order; junction bases with no gene match: 8. CDR3 length equals 14 residues. Germline V gene data show CDR1 as SGHTA and CDR2 as FQGNSA. The CDR3 DNA sequence: TGTGCCAGCAGCCGGGGGACTATCGGCGAGACCCAGTACTTC. It codes for CASSRGTIGETQYF.

The chain has TRBV4-2 and TRBJ1-2; tentative D call: TRBD1 (6 bases). The CDR3 totals 15 residues. V gave up 0 bases and J gave up 3 bases, with 11 bases separating them. CDR1 is LGHNA, CDR2 YNFKEQ, per germline. DNA of the CDR3: TGTGCCAGCAGCCAAGATAAGGACAGTTACTATGGCTACACCTTC. Amino acids: CASSQDKDSYYGYTF.

The chain uses TRBV11-3 and TRBJ2-7, with 10 bases that match TRBD2. V lost 3 bases and J lost 3; bases outside the gene matches: 5. The CDR3 loop spans 15 amino acids. Germline V lookup: CDR1 SGHNT, CDR2 YENEEA. The CDR3: CASSLRGTSDYEQYF. The CDR3 DNA is TGTGCCAGCAGCTTGAGAGGGACTAGCGACTACGAGCAGTACTTC.

This chain uses TRBV5-1 with TRBJ1-5; a possible D gene is TRBD1 (5 bases). The CDR3 is 14 amino acids. Germline values: CDR1 SGHRS, CDR2 YFSETQ. With 3 bases removed from V and 5 bases from J, the gap between germline ends came to 12 bases. CDR3 sequence: CASSWEGRDQPQHF. Written as DNA, the CDR3 is TGCGCCAGCAGCTGGGAGGGGCGAGATCAGCCCCAGCATTTT.

The chain is built from TRBV6-2 or TRBV6-3 and TRBJ1-1; 8 bases fit TRBD1. The CDR3 extends over 16 amino acids. The V gene's germline CDR1 is MNHEY and CDR2 SVGEGT. V shed 4 bases, J shed 1 base, and the junction held 8 bases outside the gene matches. Here the CDR3 DNA reads TGTGCCAGCAGTTCGGAGCGACAGGGGAGGAACACTGAAGCTTTCTTT. Its translation: CASSSERQGRNTEAFF.

This clone has only one observation. The chain carries TRBV30 and TRBJ1-1; D perhaps matches TRBD1 (6 bases). CDR1 and CDR2 (germline): GTSNPN, SVGIG (reference sequence). Trimming left V 4 bases short and J 1 base short, with 10 bases between. This CDR3 is 13 amino acids long. Here the CDR3 DNA reads TGTGCCTGGATCGGACAGACGAACACTGAAGCTTTCTTT. This translates into CAWIGQTNTEAFF.

This clone was recorded once. V usage is TRBV3-1 (or the pseudogene TRBV3-2) and J usage is TRBJ2-7, with 9 bases matching TRBD2. Germline V gives CDR1 LGHDT, CDR2 YNNKEL (reference sequence). There are 11 residues in the CDR3. Losses at the gene ends were 4 bases for V and 11 bases for J; bases not matched to a gene: 3. CDR3: CASSPGGGEYF. The CDR3 DNA reads as TGTGCCAGCAGCCCCGGCGGGGGGGAGTACTTC.

The V call is TRBV12-5, the J call TRBJ1-5; the D gene is possibly TRBD1 (5 bases). The length of the CDR3 is 20 residues. The V gene lost 3 bases and the J gene lost 0 bases, with 24 bases spanning the gap. Germline-derived CDR1 and CDR2 are LGHNT and FRNRAP. CDR3 sequence (DNA): TGTGCTAGTGGTTTTGTCGGGTGGAGGGGAGCGGGATATAGCAATCAGCCCCAGCATTTT. Translated: CASGFVGWRGAGYSNQPQHF.

The V and J genes are TRBV5-5 and TRBJ2-3; perhaps TRBD2 as D (6 bases). The CDR3 extends over 15 amino acids. V lost 4 bases, J lost 0 bases, and 12 bases lay in between. Germline V gene data show CDR1 as SGHKS and CDR2 as YYEKEE (reference sequence). The CDR3 sequence: CASSDPGGSTDTQYF. The CDR3 nucleotides read TGTGCCAGCAGCGACCCCGGGGGTAGCACAGATACGCAGTATTTT.

The chain uses TRBV7-2 and TRBJ1-2; TRBD1 might be the D (6 bases). The CDR3 extends over 14 amino acids. Deletions cut 5 bases from V and 0 bases from J, with 10 bases between. Germline V gives CDR1 SGHTA, CDR2 FQGNSA. CDR3 residues: CASSQDRTNYGYTF. The DNA of the CDR3 is TGTGCCAGCAGCCAGGACAGAACTAACTATGGCTACACCTTC.

This rearrangement joins TRBV19 to TRBJ1-5; the D gene is possibly TRBD1 (6 bases). V was cut by 7 bases and J by 6 bases, with 25 bases left in between. CDR1 is LNHDA and CDR2 is SQIVND in the germline V gene (reference sequence). This CDR3 spans 17 amino acids. CDR3 residues: CASTPGRQGLRGQPQHF. The CDR3 DNA follows: TGTGCCAGTACCCCAGGTCGGCAGGGGTTAAGGGGTCAGCCCCAGCATTTT.

J is TRBJ2-1 and V is TRBV9, with 8 bases lining up with TRBD2. V was pared by 4 bases and J by 4 bases, with 10 bases of the junction left unmatched. Germline lookup yields CDR1 SGDLS and CDR2 YYNGEE. The CDR3 totals 16 residues. CDR3 region: CASSLHGGAAYNEQFF. Here the CDR3 DNA reads TGTGCCAGCAGCCTTCACGGGGGGGCCGCGTACAATGAGCAGTTCTTC.

The rearrangement uses TRBV6-5 and TRBJ1-3; the D is unclear. Looked up from germline, CDR1 is MNHEY and CDR2 is SVGAGI. CDR3 length equals 13 residues. The V end was cut by 0 bases, the J end by 5 bases, with 5 bases between. CDR3 DNA: TGTGCCAGCAGTTACTCTGACAGAAACACCATATATTTT. As protein: CASSYSDRNTIYF.

The chain carries TRBV5-6 and TRBJ1-1; 7 bases align to TRBD1. The CDR3 spans 16 residues. The V and J ends lost 3 bases and 1 base, in that order; junction bases with no gene match: 9. Germline V lookup: CDR1 SGHDT, CDR2 YYEEEE. The CDR3 loop is CASSWGGQARNTEAFF. CDR3 DNA: TGTGCCAGCAGCTGGGGAGGACAGGCGAGGAACACTGAAGCTTTCTTT.

The chain is built from TRBV30 and TRBJ1-5, with D unresolved. This CDR3 contains 15 residues. Between the trimmed V and J ends, which lost 3 bases and 2 bases, there was a span of 14 bases. Germline V lookup: CDR1 GTSNPN, CDR2 SVGIG (reference sequence). The CDR3 nucleotides read TGTGCCTGGAGACCAGGTGGAGGTGGCAATCAGCCCCAGCATTTT. Protein sequence: CAWRPGGGGNQPQHF.

This sequence joins TRBV5-6 and TRBJ1-6; 9 bases fit TRBD1. This CDR3 is built from 14 residues. CDR1 is SGHDT, CDR2 YYEEEE, per germline. V lost 4 bases to trimming and J lost 8 bases; unmatched junction nucleotides: 4. In DNA, the CDR3 is TGTGCCAGCAGCCCGGGACAGGGAGATTCACCCCTCCACTTT. Its translation is CASSPGQGDSPLHF. Filled out from reference TRBV5-6 and TRBJ1-6, the complete variable domain reads DAGVTQSPTHLIKTRGQQVTLRCSPKSGHDTVSWYQQALGQGPQFIFQYYEEEERQRGNFPDRFSGHQFPNYSSELNVNALLLGDSALYLCASSPGQGDSPLHFGNGTRLTVT.

V and J are TRBV18 and TRBJ1-1; no firm D call. Germline values: CDR1 KGHSH, CDR2 LQKENI. CDR3 size: 14 residues. V was trimmed by 0 bases and J by 0 bases, leaving 5 bases between them. The CDR3 nucleotides are TGTGCCAGCTCACCACCACGGGTGAACACTGAAGCTTTCTTT. Protein: CASSPPRVNTEAFF. Looking up the rest from reference TRBV18 and TRBJ1-1 gives the full variable domain: NAGVMQNPRHLVRRRGQEARLRCSPMKGHSHVYWYRQLPEEGLKFMVYLQKENIIDESGMPKERFSAEFPKEGPSILRIQQVVRGDSAAYFCASSPPRVNTEAFFGQGTRLTVV.

The genes are TRBV5-1 and TRBJ1-4, with 8 bases lining up with TRBD1. V gave up 0 bases and J gave up 7 bases; unmatched junction bases: 2. The CDR3 consists of 14 residues. CDR1 and CDR2 (germline): SGHRS, YFSETQ. The CDR3 is CASSLETGVEKLFF. CDR3 coding DNA: TGCGCCAGCAGCTTGGAGACAGGGGTTGAAAAACTGTTTTTT.

The CDR3 DNA follows: TGTGCCAGCAGTTTAAACGACAGGAGCTCTGGAAACACCATATATTTT. Protein: CASSLNDRSSGNTIYF. The chain is built from TRBV27 and TRBJ1-3; D is perhaps TRBD1 (6 bases). Deletions cut 2 bases from V and 0 bases from J, with 11 bases between. CDR1 and CDR2 (germline): MNHEY, SMNVEV (reference sequence). The length of the CDR3 is 16 residues.

This chain joins TRBV5-1 and TRBJ1-1; 8 bases are a match to TRBD1. V was clipped by 1 base and J by 1 base; unmatched bases: 6. The length of the CDR3 is 16 residues. Germline lookup yields CDR1 SGHRS and CDR2 YFSETQ. CDR3 DNA: TGCGCCAGCAGCTTGTCAGGGGGCGAGAGGAACACTGAAGCTTTCTTT. This gives the protein CASSLSGGERNTEAFF. Using reference TRBV5-1 and TRBJ1-1 for the parts outside the CDR3, the full variable domain is KAGVTQTPRYLIKTRGQQVTLSCSPISGHRSVSWYQQTPGQGLQFLFEYFSETQRNKGNFPGRFSGRQFSNSRSEMNVSTLELGDSALYLCASSLSGGERNTEAFFGQGTRLTVV.

CDR3 region: CASSVDRVGTGELFF. In DNA, the CDR3 is TGTGCCAGCAGCGTTGACAGGGTGGGCACCGGGGAGCTGTTTTTT. The chain recombines TRBV2 with TRBJ2-2; 7 bases match TRBD1. CDR3 length: 15 amino acids. CDR1 and CDR2 from the germline V gene are SNHLY and FYNNEI. Trimming took 6 bases from V and 4 from J; bases not matched to a gene: 8.

The chain is built from TRBV19 and TRBJ2-5; TRBD1 matches at 9 bases. The germline gives CDR1 LNHDA, CDR2 SQIVND (reference sequence). After removal of 1 base from V and 5 bases from J, the junction contained 8 bases not matched to a gene. This CDR3 contains 16 residues. The CDR3 sequence: CASSIGLQGAGETQYF. CDR3 DNA: TGTGCCAGTAGTATAGGACTACAGGGGGCGGGGGAGACCCAGTACTTC.